A single sample is the source of the 28 T cell receptor beta chains below, sequenced in a study of CXCR3-negative and CXCR3-positive naive CD8 T cells (dated by TCRdb to about 2019). Paper-wide results and their limitations: Compared with CXCR3-negative naive cells, CXCR3-positive naive cells had TRB CDR3s with higher hydrophobicity (lower Kidera factor 4), lower energy, and higher strength and volume indices.

The sequencer was a NextSeq 550. The Human TCR Profiling Kit (MiLaboratory) was used to make UMI-labeled 5' RACE TRB cDNA libraries. Based on TCRdb reprocessing of the reads, there is one entry per CDR3 protein sequence, and DNA is missing. Per the sample table, the count is some 60,000 distinct CDR3 sequences. Of the sample, less than 0.65% falls within the top ten clones. These receptors' targets are unknown. The sample comprised naive CXCR3+ CD8+ T cells from blood. This specimen's cell subset or site label, per the study, means: CD45RO-CCR7+CD27+CD95- naive CD8+ T cells expressing CXCR3 (TNR3+). The receptors derive from a human donor in good health. Some clones in this sample may be carry-over from other donors' samples.

This sequence joins TRBV4-1 and TRBJ2-1; there is no DNA to check the TCRdb D call of TRBD2. CDR3 size: 13 residues. Germline CDR1 and CDR2: MGHRA and YSYEKL. The CDR3 sequence: CASSHSGGYEQFF.

This sequence joins TRBV6-2 or TRBV6-3 and TRBJ1-2; TCRdb proposes TRBD1, but this gene call is untestable without DNA. The CDR3 length is 13 residues. Germline V gene lookup returns CDR1 MNHEY and CDR2 SVGEGT. The CDR3: CASVPCRSYGYTF.

The chain is built from TRBV27 and TRBJ1-5; TCRdb designates TRBD1, a call that cannot be tested without DNA. Germline V gene sequence: CDR1 MNHEY, CDR2 SMNVEV (reference sequence). The length of the CDR3 is 13 residues. The CDR3: CASSWGGNQPQHF.

V gene TRBV6-5 combines with J gene TRBJ1-2; no DNA is available, so the TRBD1 call from TCRdb remains unchecked. Germline V lookup: CDR1 MNHEY, CDR2 SVGAGI. The CDR3 has 15 amino acids. This CDR3 reads CASSPGTTRAYGYTF.

The V gene is TRBV6-2 or TRBV6-3, the J gene TRBJ2-7; lacking DNA, the TRBD1 call made by TCRdb goes unchecked. This CDR3 comprises 14 residues. Germline V gene lookup returns CDR1 MNHEY and CDR2 SVGEGT. CDR3 region: CASRTAGLDSEQYF.

The chain's CDR3 is CASSFLTSGGAGDTQYF. This rearrangement joins TRBV7-2 to TRBJ2-3; the D call of TRBD2 rests on TCRdb alone, since no DNA is present to check it. Germline-derived CDR1 and CDR2 are SGHTA and FQGNSA. CDR3 length: 17 residues.

The V call is TRBV7-2, the J call TRBJ2-2; lacking DNA, the TRBD1 call made by TCRdb goes unchecked. Looked up from germline, CDR1 is SGHTA and CDR2 is FQGNSA. The CDR3 runs to 16 residues. This CDR3 reads CASSSYGQGNTGELFF.

The chain joins TRBV2 to TRBJ1-6. Germline V gene sequence: CDR1 SNHLY, CDR2 FYNNEI. The CDR3 covers 14 residues. The CDR3 region is CASSDLAVNSPLHF.

J is TRBJ2-1 and V is TRBV29-1; TCRdb reports TRBD2, a call that lacks DNA to check it against. CDR3 size: 13 residues. Germline assignment: CDR1 SQVTM and CDR2 ANQGSEA. CDR3: CSVTGTADNEQFF.

The chain employs TRBV28 and TRBJ1-1. The germline V gene encodes CDR1 MDHEN and CDR2 SYDVKM. This CDR3 is built from 12 residues. The CDR3 loop is CDSSLYRIEAFF.

The rearrangement joins TRBV11-3 to TRBJ2-1; TCRdb selects TRBD2, and the lack of DNA leaves this call unchecked. Germline V gives CDR1 SGHNT, CDR2 YENEEA. This CDR3 is built from 14 residues. CDR3: CASSLREAYNEQFF.

The gene calls are TRBV5-4 and TRBJ2-2; TCRdb outputs TRBD2, but without DNA this stays unchecked. This CDR3 contains 15 residues. The germline gives CDR1 SGHNT, CDR2 YYREEE (reference sequence). This CDR3 is CASRETGEGTGELFF.

The rearrangement joins TRBV6-2 or TRBV6-3 to TRBJ1-2. The germline CDR1 and CDR2 sequences are MNHEY and SVGEGT. The CDR3 length is 13 residues. The CDR3 here is CASSYLELYGYTF.

CDR3: CASSYTASGPQHF. V usage is TRBV6-2 or TRBV6-3 and J usage is TRBJ1-5. This CDR3 contains 13 residues. The germline CDR1 and CDR2 sequences are MNHEY and SVGEGT.

The V gene is TRBV6-5, the J gene TRBJ2-7; TCRdb's assignment of TRBD2 cannot be checked, as there is no DNA. From germline, CDR1 is MNHEY and CDR2 SVGAGI. This CDR3 has 13 residues. CDR3 protein: CASSYSPSVEQYF.

This rearrangement joins TRBV29-1 to TRBJ2-1; TCRdb's D call, TRBD1, is unchecked because there is no DNA. The CDR3 has 14 residues. The germline V gene encodes CDR1 SQVTM and CDR2 ANQGSEA. The CDR3 loop reads CSVEGGESYNEQFF.

This rearrangement joins TRBV29-1 to TRBJ2-2; the TCRdb call, TRBD1, lacks DNA for checking. Germline values: CDR1 SQVTM, CDR2 ANQGSEA. The CDR3 runs to 15 residues. CDR3 sequence: CSARGTGSNTGELFF.

The gene calls are TRBV6-5 and TRBJ2-2; as DNA is missing, the TRBD1 call by TCRdb cannot be tested. This CDR3 has 13 amino acids. Germline CDR1 MNHEY, CDR2 SVGAGI. The CDR3 sequence: CASSHGGPGELFF.

This chain uses TRBV7-9 with TRBJ2-5; TCRdb returns TRBD2, unconfirmable since there is no DNA. The CDR3 has 15 residues. Germline CDR1 reads SEHNR; CDR2 reads FQNEAQ (reference sequence). The CDR3 loop reads CASSTLAGGAETQYF.

The chain carries TRBV4-2 and TRBJ2-7; TCRdb proposes TRBD2, but this gene call is untestable without DNA. Germline V gene lookup returns CDR1 LGHNA and CDR2 YNFKEQ. The CDR3 covers 16 residues. This CDR3 reads CASSQREGLERDEQYF.

The chain combines TRBV7-8 with TRBJ2-3; TCRdb's D call, TRBD1, is unchecked because there is no DNA. CDR3 length equals 15 residues. The germline V gene has CDR1 SGHVS and CDR2 FQNEAQ. The chain's CDR3 is CASDPRGTSTDTQYF. Filled out from reference TRBV7-8 and TRBJ2-3, the complete variable domain reads GAGVSQSPRYKVAKRGQDVALRCDPISGHVSLFWYQQALGQGPEFLTYFQNEAQLDKSGLPSDRFFAERPEGSVSTLKIQRTQQEDSAVYLCASDPRGTSTDTQYFGPGTRLTVL.

The chain links TRBV2 to TRBJ1-1; TCRdb reports TRBD1, a call that lacks DNA to check it against. The germline gives CDR1 SNHLY, CDR2 FYNNEI. CDR3 length: 15 amino acids. CDR3 region: CASSHLPDSTTEAFF.

The chain employs TRBV29-1 and TRBJ1-1. The CDR3 is 14 residues long. Germline values: CDR1 SQVTM, CDR2 ANQGSEA. CDR3: CSVERDGDNTKAFF.

J is TRBJ2-4 and V is TRBV14; TCRdb outputs TRBD2, but without DNA this stays unchecked. Germline V gives CDR1 SGHDN, CDR2 FVKESK. This CDR3 contains 16 residues. CDR3 sequence reads: CASSRGTSRTKNIQYF.

This rearrangement joins TRBV7-7 to TRBJ2-2. Germline V gene data show CDR1 as SSHAT and CDR2 as FNYEAQ (reference sequence). The CDR3 contains 13 residues. CDR3 residues: CASSSYYTGELFF.

The J gene is TRBJ2-7, the V gene TRBV12-3 or TRBV12-4. The CDR3 consists of 15 residues. The CDR3 is CASSHVMTPNYEQYF.

The V gene is TRBV7-9, the J gene TRBJ1-1; the D gene TCRdb calls, TRBD1, cannot be checked with no DNA. The CDR3 is 13 residues long. Germline V lookup: CDR1 SEHNR, CDR2 FQNEAQ (reference sequence). The CDR3 loop is CASSPPSAQGAFF.

The gene calls are TRBV20-1 and TRBJ1-1; the D gene TCRdb calls, TRBD1, cannot be checked with no DNA. Germline V lookup: CDR1 DFQATT, CDR2 SNEGSKA (reference sequence). The CDR3 consists of 13 residues. This CDR3 reads CSARGQENTEAFF.